Described below is a single TCR beta chain sequence and its context. This sample stems from a study of blood T cell repertoires in COVID-19. Study-wide background: Samples taken during acute and convalescent COVID-19 were collected in the United States, Italy and Spain. T cells, B-cell-depleted T cells, or PBMCs provided the cDNA or gDNA that served as material.

Methods used by the authors: Amplification from reference gene primers served as the basis for estimated nucleated cell counts. The table came from immunoSEQ multiplex PCR; TCRdb's copy has only in-frame clones and leaves some out. That table furnishes V, J and clone size, whereas the DNA furnished D and trimming. The table has over 150,000 clones, 85% to 90% seen once; the top ten hold about 12%. One Seattle source followed patients from active infection through their disease course. The germline V gene encodes CDR1 SGHAT and CDR2 FQNNGV. Trimming removed 8 bases at V and 0 bases at J, with 6 bases between. The CDR3 is 12 amino acids.

The sample taken for sequencing was peripheral blood. The sequence was collected from a woman in her sixties or seventies with COVID-19, enrolled during active disease. The V gene is TRBV11-2, the J gene TRBJ2-3; D gene ambiguous. In DNA, the CDR3 is TGTGCCAGCGGCCAAAGCACAGATACGCAGTATTTT. It specifies CASGQSTDTQYF.